This T cell receptor beta chain came from a study of immune aging and cytomegalovirus after organ transplant (dated by TCRdb to the early 2020s). About the study as a whole: All transplant recipients received three-drug immunosuppression with prednisone, tacrolimus, and mycophenolate. Overall study outcomes, separate from this receptor: CD57 was not measured in the sequencing data, so a conservative gene-based aging definition was used instead. Following viremia, cells with an aged phenotype rose post-transplant no matter the clone size, with the increase showing up earlier in large clones (days 200-264) than in small clones. Large clones contained a bigger proportion of TEMRA cells, and over time the seven largest clones (fewer than 2,000 cells) picked up aged and TEMRA cells and lost TCM cells.

From V the trimming removes 3 bases and from J it removes 0 bases, while the gene matches leave 9 bases of the junction unaccounted for. CDR1 and CDR2 are read off the germline V gene as SGDLS and YYNGEE. CDR3 length: 17 amino acids, cysteine to phenylalanine. Only the CDR3 DNA is retained, 51 bases long and in frame from the first base. The receptor library was made with single-cell sequencing. These reads were obtained on an Illumina NovaSeq 6000. For cell capture and library preparation, the team used the BD Rhapsody Targeted mRNA and AbSeq Reagent Kit in a microwell format. Libraries were prepared to cover TCR, sample tags, AbSeq, and targeted mRNA from the Human T-Cell Expression Panel plus custom TOX and TOX2 primers. Sequencing of the libraries was done on an Illumina NovaSeq. The authors' pipeline ran thus. The analysis covered about 10,000 cells in total, of which 7,000 to 8,500 were CD8 T cells and some 4,000 were CD8 T cells with an identifiable TCR CDR3. On the Seven Bridges Genomics platform, raw data were run through the BD Rhapsody Targeted Analysis Pipeline with V(D)J processing. SeqGeq 1.6.0 was used for quality control, Sample Tag demultiplexing with Lex-BDSMK, clone identification with VDJ Explorer, and Seurat clustering. Clones comprising <1% of CD8 T cells were considered non-expanded; clones comprising >2.5% of the sample were considered clonal expansions. The public reads were reanalyzed by TCRdb: fastp trimming at Q25, MiXCR alignment, in-frame beta chains only. Every entry covers one CDR3 protein and lists the most common genes and DNA from its rows. TCRdb's processing, not the authors' own work, is the source of the V and J calls. This sample is represented by more than 20,000 distinct CDR3 sequences; around 34% of them were singletons. The ten largest make up 25% to 30% of the sample.

What the time point label conveys for this sample: five sample-tagged time points from pre-transplant (day -1) to day 368 post-transplant, pooled. Thawed PBMC were stimulated for roughly eleven hours with a CMV IE-1 overlapping peptide library without transport inhibitors. After being thawed and rested overnight, the cells were stimulated in R10 medium along with CD28/CD49d costimulation. The IE-1 peptide library consisted of 15-amino-acid peptides overlapping by 11 amino acids. Samples from each time point were barcoded using BD Single-Cell Multiplexing Kit Sample Tags, then pooled and stained with oligo-conjugated anti-CD45RA and sorting antibodies. A BD FACSAria III was used to sort CMV-responsive CD8+CD137+ and CD4+CD154+ T cells at 4-way purity. EDTA vacutainers were used to collect blood, which was then processed with a Ficoll gradient within 1-24 hours. This clonotype was seen ten or more times. Its antigen specificity is not known. Base-call qualities are not available, and no considerably larger clone is one nucleotide away.

The material was CMV peptide-activated CD4+ and CD8+ T cells sorted from blood, obtained at five time points, pooled. The intended sense of this specimen's cell subset or site label: sorted CD8+CD137+ and CD4+CD154+ T cells after more than 9 h CMV IE-1 peptide stimulation. This TCR was sampled from a female donor who had a heart transplant and CMV viremia. The chain employs TRBV9 and TRBJ2-3; 8 central nucleotides agree with TRBD2. Here is the DNA: TGTGCCAGCAGCGGTTCAGACTCTAGCGGGAGCACAGATACGCAGTATTTT. Translated, this is CASSGSDSSGSTDTQYF. Beyond the CDR3, the reference TRBV9 and TRBJ2-3 genes provide the residues; the full variable domain reads: DSGVTQTPKHLITATGQRVTLRCSPRSGDLSVYWYQQSLDQGLQFLIQYYNGEERAKGNILERFSAQQFPDLHSELNLSSLELGDSALYFCASSGSDSSGSTDTQYFGPGTRLTVL.